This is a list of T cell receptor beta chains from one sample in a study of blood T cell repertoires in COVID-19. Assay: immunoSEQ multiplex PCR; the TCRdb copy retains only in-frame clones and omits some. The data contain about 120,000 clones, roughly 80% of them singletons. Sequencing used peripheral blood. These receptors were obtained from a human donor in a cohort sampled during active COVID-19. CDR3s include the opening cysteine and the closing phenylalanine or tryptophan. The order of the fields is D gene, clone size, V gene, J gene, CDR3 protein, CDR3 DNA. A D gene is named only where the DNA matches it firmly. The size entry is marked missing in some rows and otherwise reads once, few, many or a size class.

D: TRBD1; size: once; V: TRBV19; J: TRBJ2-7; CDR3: CASSRGQGAFYEQYF; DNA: TGTGCCAGTAGTAGGGGACAGGGGGCTTTCTACGAGCAGTACTTC
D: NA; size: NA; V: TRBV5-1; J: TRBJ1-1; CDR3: CASRLTQANTEAFF; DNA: TGCGCCAGCAGGCTAACGCAGGCGAACACTGAAGCTTTCTTT
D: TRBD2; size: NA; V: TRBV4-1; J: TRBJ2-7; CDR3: CASSPGGSAGGLLYEQYF; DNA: TGCGCCAGCAGCCCAGGGGGATCGGCGGGAGGGCTCCTCTACGAGCAGTACTTC
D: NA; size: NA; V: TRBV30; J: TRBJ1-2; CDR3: CAWSVRQVSDYTF; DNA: TGTGCCTGGAGTGTACGGCAGGTCTCGGACTACACCTTC
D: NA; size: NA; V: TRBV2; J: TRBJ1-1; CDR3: CASSREQITNTEAFF; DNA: TGTGCCAGCAGTCGGGAACAGATAACAAACACTGAAGCTTTCTTT
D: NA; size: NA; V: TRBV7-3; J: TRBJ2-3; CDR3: CASSLIAGTDTQYF; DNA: TGTGCCAGCAGCTTAATAGCGGGCACAGATACGCAGTATTTT
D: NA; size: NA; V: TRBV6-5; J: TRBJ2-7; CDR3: CASSYTRNSYEQYF; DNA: TGTGCCAGCAGTTACACGCGGAACTCCTACGAGCAGTACTTC
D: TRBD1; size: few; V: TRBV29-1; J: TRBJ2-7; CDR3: CSVEGTGDSEQYF; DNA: TGCAGCGTTGAAGGGACAGGGGATTCCGAGCAGTACTTC
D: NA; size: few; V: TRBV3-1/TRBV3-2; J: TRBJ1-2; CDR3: CASKPRTTYGYTF; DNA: TGTGCCAGCAAACCCCGGACAACCTATGGCTACACCTTC
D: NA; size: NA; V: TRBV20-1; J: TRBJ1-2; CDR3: CSARDLDGYTF; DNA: TGCAGTGCTAGAGATCTCGATGGCTACACCTTC
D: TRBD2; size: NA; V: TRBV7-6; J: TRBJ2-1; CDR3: CASSLGGLEQFF; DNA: TGTGCCAGCAGCTTAGGGGGACTAGAGCAGTTCTTC
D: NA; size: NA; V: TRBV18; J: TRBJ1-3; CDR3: CASSPQGGNTIYF; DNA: TGTGCCAGCTCACCGCAGGGAGGAAACACCATATATTTT
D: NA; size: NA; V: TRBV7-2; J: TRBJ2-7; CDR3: CASSTNRMSSYEQYF; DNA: TGTGCCAGCAGCACCAACAGAATGAGCTCCTACGAGCAGTACTTC
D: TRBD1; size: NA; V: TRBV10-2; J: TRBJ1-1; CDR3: CASSEDRVTEAFF; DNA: TGCGCCAGCAGTGAGGACAGGGTCACTGAAGCTTTCTTT
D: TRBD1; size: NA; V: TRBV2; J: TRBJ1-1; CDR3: CATRQGGMNTEAFF; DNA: TGTGCCACCAGACAGGGAGGGATGAACACTGAAGCTTTCTTT
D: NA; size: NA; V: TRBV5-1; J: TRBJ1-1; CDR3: CASSLSMGQATEAFF; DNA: TGCGCCAGCAGCTTGAGCATGGGGCAGGCCACTGAAGCTTTCTTT
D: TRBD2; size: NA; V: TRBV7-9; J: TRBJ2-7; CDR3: CASSSVAGGPNEQYF; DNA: TGTGCCAGCAGCTCCGTAGCGGGAGGGCCTAACGAGCAGTACTTC
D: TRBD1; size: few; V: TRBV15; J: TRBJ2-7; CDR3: CATSPQGQYEQYF; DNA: TGTGCCACCAGCCCCCAGGGACAGTACGAGCAGTACTTC
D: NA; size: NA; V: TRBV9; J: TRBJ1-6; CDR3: CASSEGNPANSPLHF; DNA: TGTGCCAGCAGCGAGGGGAATCCAGCTAATTCACCCCTCCACTTT
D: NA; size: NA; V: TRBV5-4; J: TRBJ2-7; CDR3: CASSLGPQQGYEQYF; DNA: TGTGCCAGCAGCTTGGGCCCCCAACAGGGCTACGAGCAGTACTTC
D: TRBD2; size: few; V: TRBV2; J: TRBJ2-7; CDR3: CASSLGTSSYEQYF; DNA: TGTGCCAGCAGCCTCGGGACTAGCAGTTACGAGCAGTACTTC
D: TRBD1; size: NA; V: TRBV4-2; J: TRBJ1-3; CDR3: CASSPDGTASGNTIYF; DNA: TGTGCCAGCAGCCCAGATGGGACAGCCTCTGGAAACACCATATATTTT
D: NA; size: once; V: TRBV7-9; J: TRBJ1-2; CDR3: CASSLGGSYGYTF; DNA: TGTGCCAGCAGCTTAGGCGGTTCCTATGGCTACACCTTC
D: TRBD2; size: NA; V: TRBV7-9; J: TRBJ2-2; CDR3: CASSVTSGNTGELFF; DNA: TGTGCCAGCAGCGTGACTAGCGGGAACACCGGGGAGCTGTTTTTT
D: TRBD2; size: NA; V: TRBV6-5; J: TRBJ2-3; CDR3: CASSLGGVGTDTQYF; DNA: TGTGCCAGCAGCCTGGGAGGGGTTGGCACAGATACGCAGTATTTT
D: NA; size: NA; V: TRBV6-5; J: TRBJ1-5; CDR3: CASSYRGLNQPQHF; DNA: TGTGCCAGCAGTTACAGGGGACTCAATCAGCCCCAGCATTTT
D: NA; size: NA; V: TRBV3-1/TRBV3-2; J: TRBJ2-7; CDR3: CASSPRTSYEQYF; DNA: TGTGCCAGCAGCCCCCGAACGAGCTACGAGCAGTACTTC
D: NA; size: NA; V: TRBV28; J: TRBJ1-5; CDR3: CANRPAGIAQPQHF; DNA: TGTGCCAACCGCCCAGCAGGGATAGCTCAGCCCCAGCATTTT
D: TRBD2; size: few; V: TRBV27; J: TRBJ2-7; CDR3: CASRLAGSYEQYF; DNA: TGTGCCAGCCGGCTAGCGGGTTCCTACGAGCAGTACTTC
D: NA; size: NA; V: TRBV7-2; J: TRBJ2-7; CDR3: CASSLETEEQYF; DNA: TGTGCCAGCAGCTTAGAGACGGAGGAGCAGTACTTC
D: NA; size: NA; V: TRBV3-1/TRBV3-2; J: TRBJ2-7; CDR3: CASSQEPGLARGEQYF; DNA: TGTGCCAGCAGCCAAGAACCGGGACTGGCGAGAGGCGAGCAGTACTTC
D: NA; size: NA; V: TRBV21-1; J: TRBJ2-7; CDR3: CASSKVGRASYEQYF; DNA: TGTGCCAGCAGCAAAGTGGGCAGGGCCTCCTACGAGCAGTACTTC
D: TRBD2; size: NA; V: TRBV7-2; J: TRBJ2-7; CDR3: CASSPPRLAGAYEQYF; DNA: TGTGCCAGCAGCCCCCCCCGACTAGCGGGAGCCTACGAGCAGTACTTC
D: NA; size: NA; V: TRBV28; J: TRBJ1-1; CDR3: CASSTPPTGWDTEAFF; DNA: TGTGCCAGCAGTACCCCACCAACAGGGTGGGACACTGAAGCTTTCTTT
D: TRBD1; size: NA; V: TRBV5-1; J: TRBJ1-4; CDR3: CASRGTGISEKLFF; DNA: TGCGCCAGCAGGGGGACAGGGATCAGTGAAAAACTGTTTTTT
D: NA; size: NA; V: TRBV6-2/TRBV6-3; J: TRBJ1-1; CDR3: CASSRLLEAFF; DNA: TGTGCCAGCAGTCGTCTTCTTGAAGCTTTCTTT
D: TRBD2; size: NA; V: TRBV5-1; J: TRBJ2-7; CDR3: CASSWGGQPHLDEQYF; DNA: TGCGCCAGCAGCTGGGGAGGGCAGCCCCATCTGGACGAGCAGTACTTC
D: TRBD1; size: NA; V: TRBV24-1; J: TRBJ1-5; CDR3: CATSDPGQGGNQPQHF; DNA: TGTGCCACCAGTGATCCCGGACAGGGCGGCAATCAGCCCCAGCATTTT
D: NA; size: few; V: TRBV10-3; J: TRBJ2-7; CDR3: CAISGAVEGEQYF; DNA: TGTGCCATCAGTGGGGCGGTCGAGGGCGAGCAGTACTTC
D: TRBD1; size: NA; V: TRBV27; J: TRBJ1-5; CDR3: CASRRTGTGNQPQHF; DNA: TGTGCCAGCAGACGGACGGGGACAGGCAATCAGCCCCAGCATTTT
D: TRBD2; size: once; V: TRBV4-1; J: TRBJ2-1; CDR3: CASSPKMGLDYNEQFF; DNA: TGCGCCAGCAGCCCCAAGATGGGACTAGATTACAATGAGCAGTTCTTC
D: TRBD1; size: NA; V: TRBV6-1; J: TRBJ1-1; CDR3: CASSAPSPGQGDTEAFF; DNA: TGTGCCAGCAGTGCCCCTTCCCCGGGACAGGGTGACACTGAAGCTTTCTTT
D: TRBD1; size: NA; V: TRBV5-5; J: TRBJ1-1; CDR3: CASSNYRGGSDTEAFF; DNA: TGTGCCAGCAGCAACTACAGGGGGGGTAGTGACACTGAAGCTTTCTTT
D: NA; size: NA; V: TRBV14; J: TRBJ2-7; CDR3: CASSQDYPGYYEQYF; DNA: TGTGCCAGCAGCCAAGATTACCCAGGGTACTACGAGCAGTACTTC
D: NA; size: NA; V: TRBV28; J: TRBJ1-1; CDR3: CASSDRLGAEAFF; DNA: TGTGCCAGCAGCGACAGGCTGGGCGCTGAAGCTTTCTTT
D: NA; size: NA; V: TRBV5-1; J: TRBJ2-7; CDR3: CASSPGQSINEQYF; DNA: TGCGCCAGCAGCCCGGGACAATCTATAAACGAGCAGTACTTC
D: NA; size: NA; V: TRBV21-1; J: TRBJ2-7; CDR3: CASKDRYYEQYF; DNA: TGTGCCAGCAAGGACAGGTATTACGAGCAGTACTTC
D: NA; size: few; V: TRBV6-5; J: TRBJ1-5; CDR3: CASSGQRNQPQHF; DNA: TGTGCCAGCAGCGGACAGCGCAATCAGCCCCAGCATTTT
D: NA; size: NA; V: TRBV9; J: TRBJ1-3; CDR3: CASSVAQGVPGNTIYF; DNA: TGTGCCAGCAGCGTAGCACAGGGAGTCCCTGGAAACACCATATATTTT
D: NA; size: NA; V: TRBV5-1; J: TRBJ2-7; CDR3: CASSPGGVSYEQYF; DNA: TGCGCCAGCAGCCCGGGTGGAGTGTCCTACGAGCAGTACTTC